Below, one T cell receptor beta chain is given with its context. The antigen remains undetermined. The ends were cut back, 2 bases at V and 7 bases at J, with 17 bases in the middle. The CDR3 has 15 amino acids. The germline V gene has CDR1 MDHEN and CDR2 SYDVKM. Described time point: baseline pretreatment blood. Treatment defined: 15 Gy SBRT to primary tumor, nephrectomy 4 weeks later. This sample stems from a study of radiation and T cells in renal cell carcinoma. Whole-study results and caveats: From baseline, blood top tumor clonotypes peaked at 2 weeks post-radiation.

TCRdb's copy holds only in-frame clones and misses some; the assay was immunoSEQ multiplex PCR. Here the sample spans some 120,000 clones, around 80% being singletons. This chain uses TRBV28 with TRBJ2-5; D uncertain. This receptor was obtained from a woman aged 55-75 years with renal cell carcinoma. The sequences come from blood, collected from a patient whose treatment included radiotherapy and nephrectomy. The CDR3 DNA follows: TGTGCCAGCAGTTTACTGGAAAGGAGAGTCGGGACCCAGTACTTC. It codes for CASSLLERRVGTQYF.